This T cell receptor (beta chain) derives from a study of T cells in Graves' hyperthyroidism and ophthalmopathy. V gave up 8 bases and J gave up 3 bases, with 13 bases separating them. CDR3 length: 13 amino acids. Germline V gene data show CDR1 as SEHNR and CDR2 as FQNEAQ (reference sequence). Amplified TCR beta CDR3 regions derived from RNA transcripts. Primed by the HTBI set, a first-round RT-PCR was run on the TCR CDR3. Each CDR3 protein gets one entry after TCRdb re-called the multiplex PCR reads with MiXCR. The data contain approximately 400,000 distinct CDR3 sequences, approximately 20% of them singletons.

Sequenced input: blood. The J gene is TRBJ1-1, the V gene TRBV7-9; D is perhaps TRBD1 (5 bases). The sequence derives from a woman younger than 30 with Graves' hyperthyroidism. CDR3 amino acids: CASFQGTDTEAFF. Here the CDR3 DNA reads TGTGCCAGCTTTCAGGGTACGGACACTGAAGCTTTCTTT.